These 29 T cell receptor beta chains were sequenced from one sample in a study of low-dose radiotherapy and immunotherapy resistance in tumors. The time point was: after trial treatment. This sample's treatment: LDRT plus nivolumab, ipilimumab, low-dose cyclophosphamide and aspirin (RACIN trial). Amplification of TCRs used a constant-region primer and V-primer adapter for about 21 PCR cycles. TCRdb re-analysed the reads in MiXCR, keeping a single row per CDR3 protein. The table lists some 52,000 distinct CDR3 sequences, roughly 33% of them singletons, with around 8% in the top ten. Sample: PBMCs, taken after low-dose radiotherapy plus immunotherapy. These receptors all stem from a male donor with rectosigmoid adenocarcinoma.

The J gene is TRBJ2-3, the V gene TRBV12-3 or TRBV12-4, with D perhaps TRBD2 (5 bases). V lost 6 bases to trimming and J lost 1 base, with 8 bases between them. CDR3 length: 13 residues. Here the CDR3 DNA reads TGTGCCAGCAGGGAGGATCGCACAGATACGCAGTATTTT. Residues: CASREDRTDTQYF.

In this sample, this clonotype turned up many times. The chain has TRBV21-1 and TRBJ2-7; the table gives TRBD1 as D, unverified against the DNA. TRBV21-1 is assigned pseudogene status. The CDR3 is 14 residues long. The DNA of the CDR3 is TGTGCCAGCAGCAACCCCAGGGTCCTTACGGAGCAGTACTTC. The encoded protein is CASSNPRVLTEQYF.

The table lists this clonotype with many counts. This chain links TRBV5-6 with TRBJ2-3; D not certain. Germline CDR1 SGHDT, CDR2 YYEEEE. The CDR3 is 14 residues long. Trimming left V 0 bases short and J 2 bases short, with 7 bases between. CDR3 region: CASSLVGSTDTQYF. In nucleotides, the CDR3 is TGTGCCAGCAGCTTGGTCGGTTCCACAGATACGCAGTATTTT.

A note on this clonotype: A far larger clone is off by one base, so a read error is likely. This chain uses TRBV7-8 with TRBJ2-1, with D possibly TRBD2 on 6 matching bases. The V end lost 3 bases, the J end lost 13 bases, and 25 bases lay between the germline ends. The CDR3 spans 16 residues. CDR1 is SGHVS and CDR2 is FQNEAQ in the germline V gene. CDR3 sequence reads: CASSFKPGGVAETQFF. As DNA, the CDR3 is TGTGCCAGCAGCTTTAAACCCGGAGGGGTCGCAGAGACCCAGTTCTTC.

The rearrangement joins TRBV18 to TRBJ2-1; 10 bases map to TRBD1. The CDR3 loop spans 14 amino acids. V was clipped by 3 bases and J by 6 bases; unmatched bases: 2. Germline V gene lookup returns CDR1 KGHSH and CDR2 LQKENI. The CDR3 nucleotides read TGTGCCAGCTCACCTAGACAGGGGGCCAATGAGCAGTTCTTC. Protein sequence: CASSPRQGANEQFF.

To note about this clonotype: It is likely a read error: a sequence one base away is far more abundant. The rearrangement links TRBV4-3 to TRBJ2-5; possible D gene TRBD2, 5 bases. This CDR3 is 16 amino acids long. The germline V gene has CDR1 LGHNA and CDR2 YSLEER. Deletions cut 0 bases from V and 11 bases from J, with 22 bases between. DNA of the CDR3: TGCGCCAGCAGCCAAGATATCGGGGTCCCCTACAATGAGCAGTACTTC. Translation gives CASSQDIGVPYNEQYF.

This clonotype was picked up many times. This chain connects TRBV20-1 to TRBJ1-3, with a tentative D call TRBD1 (6 bases). The CDR3 has 14 amino acids. Germline CDR1 is DFQATT and CDR2 is SNEGSKA (reference sequence). V gave up 5 bases and J gave up 0 bases, with 11 bases separating them. The CDR3 reads CSAVDRNSGNTIYF. CDR3 nucleotide sequence: TGCAGTGCTGTAGACAGGAACTCTGGAAACACCATATATTTT.

As for this clonotype: This likely comes from a read error, as the CDR3 has no conserved phenylalanine or tryptophan at its end. The rearrangement joins TRBV7-2 to TRBJ2-1; 12 nucleotides align to TRBD2. The CDR3 is 18 residues long. CDR1 and CDR2 (germline): SGHTA, FQGNSA. V shed 2 bases, J shed 7 bases, and the junction held 12 bases outside the gene matches. The CDR3 nucleotides read TGTGCCAGCAGCTTAAGGCTAGCGGGAGGGCCGGGTTCGAATGAGCAGTTCTTA. Protein sequence: CASSLRLAGGPGSNEQFL.

V gene TRBV5-1 combines with J gene TRBJ1-4; 7 positions match TRBD1. V was clipped by 9 bases and J by 5 bases; unmatched bases: 7. Per the germline V gene, CDR1 is SGHRS and CDR2 is YFSETQ. The CDR3 totals 13 residues. The CDR3 is CATSGQPNEKLFF. The DNA of the CDR3 is TGCGCCACATCGGGACAGCCGAATGAAAAACTGTTTTTT.

For this clonotype: This sequence may be a read error, since a much larger clone differs from it by one base. The J gene is TRBJ2-3, the V gene TRBV7-2, with 8 bases fitting TRBD1. Trimming at V came to 5 bases and at J to 2 bases, leaving 6 bases not matched to a gene. The germline CDR1 and CDR2 sequences are SGHTA and FQGNSA. This CDR3 region has 15 residues. DNA of the CDR3: TGTACCAGCAGCCCGACAGGGGCGTACACAGATACGCAGTATTTT. Translated, it gives CTSSPTGAYTDTQYF.

This clonotype was counted ten times or more. V and J are TRBV19 and TRBJ2-1, with 9 bases fitting TRBD2. Germline CDR1 reads LNHDA; CDR2 reads SQIVND (reference sequence). CDR3 length: 16 amino acids. Losses at the gene ends were 0 bases for V and 7 bases for J; bases not matched to a gene: 7. DNA of the CDR3: TGTGCCAGTAGTATAGATAACAGCGGGGGGAGGAATGAGCAGTTCTTC. It encodes CASSIDNSGGRNEQFF.

This clonotype was recorded at least ten times. This rearrangement joins TRBV27 to TRBJ1-1; weak D call: TRBD1 (5 bases). Germline V CDR1 and CDR2: MNHEY, SMNVEV (reference sequence). The CDR3 extends over 11 amino acids. Between the trimmed V and J ends, which lost 8 bases and 6 bases, there was a span of 10 bases. Here the CDR3 reads CASGRGAEAFF. CDR3 coding DNA: TGTGCCAGCGGCCGGGGCGCTGAAGCTTTCTTT.

This clonotype was seen only once. The chain recombines TRBV12-5 with TRBJ1-2, with 8 nucleotides matching TRBD1. The germline gives CDR1 LGHNT, CDR2 FRNRAP. V shed 4 bases and J 4 bases; nucleotides not matched to a gene: 5. The CDR3 is 14 amino acids. CDR3 in amino acids: CASGSTGATYGYTF. CDR3 coding DNA: TGTGCTAGTGGTTCGACAGGGGCGACCTATGGCTACACCTTC.

This clonotype is categorized as medium-sized (0.01 to 0.1%). This sequence joins TRBV12-3 or TRBV12-4 and TRBJ2-1; 11 bases line up with TRBD2. The V and J ends lost 5 bases and 0 bases, in that order; junction bases with no gene match: 12. The CDR3 totals 19 residues. The chain's CDR3 is CASSRIGLAGYLSYNEQFF. DNA of the CDR3: TGTGCCAGCAGTCGTATAGGACTAGCGGGTTACCTCTCCTACAATGAGCAGTTCTTC.

This clonotype was detected a few times. The chain has TRBV26 and TRBJ1-1; the tabulated D call, TRBD1, remains unverified against the DNA. TRBV26 is listed as a pseudogene. The CDR3 covers 12 residues. The CDR3 bases are TGTGCCAGCTGGCAGGGGGACACTGAAGCTTTCTTT. Residues: CASWQGDTEAFF.

This clonotype was detected a few times. V is TRBV28 and J is TRBJ1-1; D is uncertain. CDR1 is MDHEN and CDR2 is SYDVKM in the germline V gene. The CDR3 loop spans 12 amino acids. The V gene lost 8 bases and the J gene lost 2 bases, with 9 bases spanning the gap. For the CDR3, the DNA is TGTGCCAGCGGGTTTACTAACACTGAAGCTTTCTTT. Its translation: CASGFTNTEAFF.

This clonotype was found many times. The DNA for the CDR3 is TGTGCCAGCAGCGTGACAGGGGTCAATGAGCAGTTCTTC. Translating gives CASSVTGVNEQFF. The gene calls are TRBV5-6 and TRBJ2-1; 8 nucleotides align to TRBD1. Germline V gives CDR1 SGHDT, CDR2 YYEEEE. Germline trimming cut 4 bases from V and 6 bases from J; bases unmatched to any gene: 3. The CDR3 totals 13 residues.

This clonotype was counted many times. J is TRBJ2-3 and V is TRBV7-2; 8 bases align to TRBD2. The J segment lost 4 bases and the V segment lost 5 bases, leaving 5 bases of the junction unmatched. Germline V gene lookup returns CDR1 SGHTA and CDR2 FQGNSA. The CDR3 runs to 14 residues. CDR3 in amino acids: CASSPRSGADTQYF. Written as DNA, the CDR3 is TGTGCCAGCAGCCCCCGTAGCGGGGCAGATACGCAGTATTTT.

The V call is TRBV12-3 or TRBV12-4, the J call TRBJ2-3; no reliable D call. V lost 6 bases, J lost 1 base, and 14 bases lay in between. The CDR3 totals 15 residues. CDR3 residues: CASSRQVVGTDTQYF. The CDR3 DNA sequence: TGTGCCAGCAGCCGACAAGTTGTCGGCACAGATACGCAGTATTTT.

This clonotype has ten or more counts. This chain joins TRBV5-1 and TRBJ2-7; tentative D call: TRBD1 (5 bases). The V and J ends lost 4 bases and 0 bases respectively, with 8 bases between them. Germline-derived CDR1 and CDR2 are SGHRS and YFSETQ. The length of the CDR3 is 13 residues. The CDR3 spells CASSPDNSYEQYF. The CDR3 DNA reads TGCGCCAGCAGCCCGGACAACTCCTACGAGCAGTACTTC.

This clonotype showed up just a few times. The chain combines TRBV29-1 with TRBJ1-5; 7 bases are a match to TRBD1. V lost 4 bases, J lost 3 bases, and 6 bases stayed unmatched. CDR3 length: 14 residues. The germline CDR1 and CDR2 sequences are SQVTM and ANQGSEA. CDR3 nucleotides: TGCAGCGTTGCCCCAGGGGGGGCCAATCAGCCCCAGCATTTT. Its protein product is CSVAPGGANQPQHF.

The chain joins TRBV28 to TRBJ2-5, with 9 bases lining up with TRBD1. The V gene's germline CDR1 is MDHEN and CDR2 SYDVKM. The CDR3 sequence is 12 residues long. V lost 10 bases and J lost 5; bases outside the gene matches: 5. CDR3 sequence (DNA): TGTGCCATACAGGGGGCGCGGGAGACCCAGTACTTC. This gives the protein CAIQGARETQYF. Filled out from reference TRBV28 and TRBJ2-5, the complete variable domain reads DVKVTQSSRYLVKRTGEKVFLECVQDMDHENMFWYRQDPGLGLRLIYFSYDVKMKEKGDIPEGYSVSREKKERFSLILESASTNQTSMYLCAIQGARETQYFGPGTRLLVL.

V and J are TRBV7-9 and TRBJ2-7; TRBD1 matches at 12 bases. The germline V gene has CDR1 SEHNR and CDR2 FQNEAQ (reference sequence). CDR3 length equals 15 residues. V gave up 7 bases and J gave up 6 bases; unmatched junction bases: 10. CDR3 coding DNA: TGTGCCAGCATCTATACCGGGACAGGGGGCGGCGAGCAGTACTTC. Its protein is CASIYTGTGGGEQYF. Together with reference TRBV7-9 and TRBJ2-7, the CDR3 gives the full variable domain: DTGVSQNPRHKITKRGQNVTFRCDPISEHNRLYWYRQTLGQGPEFLTYFQNEAQLEKSRLLSDRFSAERPKGSFSTLEIQRTEQGDSAMYLCASIYTGTGGGEQYFGPGTRLTVT.

On this clonotype itself: This sequence is one base from a far larger clone and is likely a read error. The rearrangement uses TRBV6-7 and TRBJ1-2; no clear D. TRBV6-7 has ORF status, its function being uncertain. The CDR3 length is 14 residues. The CDR3 bases are TGTTCCAGCAGTGATGGAAATTTTGGCTATGGCTACACCTTC. As protein: CSSSDGNFGYGYTF.

This rearrangement joins TRBV30 to TRBJ2-3, with 12 bases lining up with TRBD2. The CDR3 has 15 residues. V shed 3 bases and J 6 bases; nucleotides not matched to a gene: 7. From germline, CDR1 is GTSNPN and CDR2 SVGIG (reference sequence). The CDR3 sequence is CAWSPGLAGPDTQYF. As DNA, the CDR3 is TGTGCCTGGAGCCCCGGACTAGCGGGACCCGATACGCAGTATTTT.

The chain joins TRBV9 to TRBJ2-7; D may be TRBD1 (5 bases). Per the germline V gene, CDR1 is SGDLS and CDR2 is YYNGEE. This CDR3 contains 16 residues. Trimming took 0 bases from V and 2 from J, leaving 15 bases between them. CDR3 residues: CASSVGDSDIAYEQYF. CDR3 DNA sequence: TGTGCCAGCAGCGTAGGAGACAGCGATATTGCCTACGAGCAGTACTTC.

Turning to this clonotype: It differs at one base from a far larger clone, so likely a read error. This rearrangement joins TRBV28 to TRBJ2-1, with 7 bases that match TRBD2. This CDR3 is 13 amino acids long. Unmatched junction bases numbered 3, after V lost 7 bases and J lost 3 bases. Germline lookup yields CDR1 MDHEN and CDR2 SYDVKM. CDR3: CASTRTSYNEQFF. The CDR3 DNA reads TGTGCCAGCACCCGGACTAGCTACAATGAGCAGTTCTTC.

In this sample, this clonotype turned up a few times. V usage is TRBV5-7 and J usage is TRBJ2-3; 9 bases line up with TRBD1. TRBV5-7 has ORF status, its function being uncertain. The V and J ends lost 1 base and 3 bases, in that order; junction bases with no gene match: 15. The CDR3 sequence is 19 residues long. The CDR3 DNA reads TGTGCCAGCAGCTTGTGTAATAGGGCGGGACAGGGAAGGACAGATACGCAGTATTTT. Translation: CASSLCNRAGQGRTDTQYF.

By share of the sample, this clonotype is medium-sized (0.01 to 0.1%). The rearrangement uses TRBV28 and TRBJ1-5, with a weak D call TRBD1 (5 bases). This CDR3 comprises 14 residues. With 3 bases removed from V and 9 bases from J, the gap between germline ends came to 15 bases. The germline V gene has CDR1 MDHEN and CDR2 SYDVKM. CDR3 protein: CASSFMGPAGPQHF. CDR3 coding DNA: TGTGCCAGCAGTTTTATGGGGCCCGCGGGGCCCCAGCATTTT.